This T cell receptor beta chain was documented in a study of T cells after yellow fever vaccination. The CDR3 has 16 residues. Trimming stripped 2 bases from V and 2 bases from J, with 17 bases between. CDR1 SGHKS and CDR2 YYEKEE come from the germline V gene (reference sequence). TCRdb passed the 5' RACE reads through MiXCR, listing each CDR3 protein once. The sample records just under 600,000 distinct CDR3 sequences, roughly 14% being singletons. This receptor was taken from a man younger than 40 who received the YFV17D yellow fever vaccine. The sequenced sample was PBMCs, obtained on the day of the yellow fever booster vaccination. The chain couples TRBV5-5 to TRBJ2-7; D assignment may be TRBD1 or TRBD2 (7 bases each). The CDR3 DNA reads as TGTGCCAGCAGCTTTTCCTTCGGGGGGACAGCCTACGAGCAGTACTTC. This sequence encodes CASSFSFGGTAYEQYF.